These 17 T cell receptor beta chains share one sample of origin, sequenced in a study of tumor and adjacent non-tumor tissue in lung cancer. TCRbeta libraries were built with three rounds of nested PCR, modified from ARM-PCR. Via MiXCR, TCRdb re-called the multiplex PCR reads, giving one row per CDR3 protein. The table records about 66,000 distinct CDR3 sequences, less than 80% of them present only once. RNA was extracted from bulk tissue without any cell sorting. The specimen was lung tumor tissue. These receptors were taken from a man aged 55-75 years with non-small cell lung cancer.

This clonotype has just a few counts. The junction departs from the called germline gene at one end, perhaps through a read error. The V and J genes are TRBV29-1 and TRBJ2-7; D assignment may be TRBD1 or TRBD2 (5 bases each). This CDR3 is built from 13 residues. Germline V gives CDR1 SQVTM, CDR2 ANQGSEA. The CDR3: CSAIFAEGYKQDF. CDR3 bases: TGCAGCGCCATTTTTGCCGAGGGGTACAAGCAGGACTTC.

This clonotype was counted ten times or more. This chain connects TRBV10-2 to TRBJ2-7; possible D gene TRBD1, 5 bases. V was clipped by 6 bases and J by 3 bases, with 18 bases between them. The length of the CDR3 is 15 residues. Germline lookup yields CDR1 WSHSY and CDR2 SAAADI. The CDR3 nucleotides are TGCGCCAGCAGGAATTTTGGACACAATGTCTACGAGCAGTACTTC. This translates into CASRNFGHNVYEQYF.

The gene calls are TRBV7-9 and TRBJ2-7; either TRBD1 or TRBD2 may fit D (5 bases each). This CDR3 is 13 amino acids long. The germline CDR1 and CDR2 sequences are SEHNR and FQNEAQ (reference sequence). The V end was cut by 7 bases, the J end by 7 bases, with 17 bases between. The CDR3 is CASTESLGEEQYF. CDR3 in DNA: TGTGCCAGCACCGAGAGCCTGGGGGAAGAGCAGTACTTC.

Comments on this clonotype: One end of the junction does not line up with germline, which may come from a read error. The chain joins TRBV6-1 to TRBJ2-1; no clear D gene. CDR1 and CDR2 (germline): MNHNS, SASEGT. The length of the CDR3 is 15 residues. CDR3 DNA sequence: TGTGCCAGCAGTGAAGCGGCGCCCGCGTACAATGAGCAGAACTTC. It encodes CASSEAAPAYNEQNF.

This chain uses TRBV6-1 with TRBJ2-6, with D maybe TRBD1 (5 bases). The CDR3 length is 15 residues. From germline, CDR1 is MNHNS and CDR2 SASEGT. The CDR3 loop is CTRDGSGTGANVLTF. The CDR3 DNA reads as TGTACCCGCGACGGGTCAGGGACTGGGGCCAACGTCCTGACTTTC.

Regarding this clonotype: One junction end does not reproduce the germline sequence, and a read error may be involved. This sequence joins TRBV20-1 and TRBJ2-1, with D tentatively TRBD1 (6 bases). The CDR3 length is 13 residues. Germline CDR1 DFQATT, CDR2 SNEGSKA (reference sequence). CDR3 sequence reads: CSAAGQLRDEQLF. CDR3 nucleotides: TGCAGTGCTGCTGGACAGTTAAGGGATGAGCAGTTATTC.

Turning to this clonotype: Germline is not matched at one junction end, which may reflect a read error. V is TRBV7-8 and J is TRBJ1-5, with no clear D. The CDR3 consists of 16 residues. Germline-derived CDR1 and CDR2 are SGHVS and FQNEAQ. The CDR3 region has the DNA TGTGTCAGCAGCTTAGTTTCGGAACTTAGCAATCAGCCCCAGCATTTT. Amino acid sequence: CVSSLVSELSNQPQHF.

With regard to this clonotype: One junction end does not reproduce the germline sequence, and a read error may be involved. J is TRBJ2-3 and V is TRBV20-1, with TRBD1 identical over 7 bases. This CDR3 is built from 14 residues. The germline V gene encodes CDR1 DFQATT and CDR2 SNEGSKA (reference sequence). CDR3 bases: TGCAGTGCAAAAACAGGGGAGACCACAGATACGCAATATTTT. This codes for CSAKTGETTDTQYF.

In the case of this clonotype: A junction boundary mismatches the germline segment, possibly from a read error. This sequence joins TRBV20-1 and TRBJ2-2; possibly TRBD2 for D (5 bases). From germline, CDR1 is DFQATT and CDR2 SNEGSKA (reference sequence). The CDR3 runs to 16 residues. Written as DNA, the CDR3 is TGCAGTGCTACTTTAGCAGGAAGGCCGGAGACCGGGGAGCTGTGTTTT. Translated, it gives CSATLAGRPETGELCF.

In regard to this clonotype: One junction end does not reproduce the germline sequence, and a read error may be involved. The chain carries TRBV6-5 and TRBJ2-2; possible D gene TRBD1, 6 bases. This CDR3 comprises 14 residues. Germline-derived CDR1 and CDR2 are MNHEY and SVGAGI. Here the CDR3 reads CARSYSGVTGELFF. In DNA form, the CDR3 reads TGTGCCAGAAGTTACTCAGGGGTAACAGGGGAGCTGTTTTTT.

Worth noting for this clonotype: The junction and the germline gene differ at one end; a read error may be behind it. The chain has TRBV29-1 and TRBJ2-1; D perhaps matches TRBD2 (5 bases). CDR1 is SQVTM and CDR2 is ANQGSEA in the germline V gene. The CDR3 has 12 residues. CDR3 amino acids: CNVDEGIDEQFF. The CDR3 nucleotides read TGTAACGTTGATGAGGGCATAGATGAGCAGTTTTTC.

This clonotype was seen more than once but under ten times. Relative to the germline gene, one junction end is altered; a read error may explain this. The chain combines TRBV13 with TRBJ2-5; possibly TRBD2 for D (6 bases). This CDR3 region has 13 residues. Germline CDR1 PRHDT, CDR2 FYEKMQ (reference sequence). This chain's CDR3 is CTSSCRRAETQYF. Written as DNA, the CDR3 is TGTACCAGCAGTTGTCGGAGGGCCGAGACCCAGTACTTC.

About this clonotype: Lacking the conserved final phenylalanine or tryptophan, this CDR3 likely reflects a read error. The V gene is TRBV5-6, the J gene TRBJ2-1; D is unclear. The germline V gene encodes CDR1 SGHDT and CDR2 YYEEEE. This CDR3 is built from 13 residues. The CDR3 DNA sequence: TGTGCCAGTAGCTTCGACGGATACAATGAGCAGTTCTTA. Translated, it gives CASSFDGYNEQFL.

About this clonotype itself: This likely comes from a read error, as the CDR3 has no conserved phenylalanine or tryptophan at its end. The DNA is omitted, as the CDR3 cannot be located on it reliably, and the CDR3 follows TCRdb's listing. The rearrangement links TRBV12-3 or TRBV12-4 to TRBJ1-5; the D call of TRBD1 is as the table states it, not checked on the DNA. Counting both end residues, the CDR3 totals 13 amino acids. The CDR3 region is CASSADRGQPQHS.

The chain carries TRBV20-1 and TRBJ1-6; 7 bases match TRBD1. V lost 0 bases and J lost 11; bases outside the gene matches: 25. This CDR3 spans 20 amino acids. Germline CDR1 DFQATT, CDR2 SNEGSKA (reference sequence). The chain's CDR3 is CSARDHANQLRQGLGTPLHF. The CDR3 DNA follows: TGCAGTGCTAGAGACCACGCGAACCAATTGAGACAGGGTTTGGGTACACCCCTCCACTTT.

Worth noting for this clonotype: Compared with germline, one end of the junction differs, possibly owing to a read error. The CDR3 nucleotides read TGTGCCAGCAGTTTAGTTGGTATAGCCCCTAACTCCTACGAGCACTACTTC. It is translated as CASSLVGIAPNSYEHYF. The V gene is TRBV28, the J gene TRBJ2-7; D remains unclear. The CDR3 loop spans 17 amino acids. The germline V gene has CDR1 MDHEN and CDR2 SYDVKM.

To note about this clonotype: A read error may produce the germline difference seen at one junction end. The chain joins TRBV7-8 to TRBJ1-1, with D uncertain. The CDR3 consists of 13 residues. Germline V gene data show CDR1 as SGHVS and CDR2 as FQNEAQ. CDR3 nucleotides: TGTGCCAGCAGTCCCTTTCCTCGAGTGGTAGATTCCTTT. Protein: CASSPFPRVVDSF.